This T cell receptor (beta chain) is drawn from a study of T cell changes during pregnancy in multiple sclerosis. The repertoire was sequenced with immunoSEQ multiplex PCR; TCRdb's copy has only in-frame clones and lacks some. The profile shows 88,000 or so clones, about 92% of them singletons. The CDR3 covers 15 residues. In germline, CDR1 is SGHNT, CDR2 YYREEE (reference sequence). V lost 4 bases and J lost 2; bases outside the gene matches: 6. This clone was observed a single time. Sequencing used peripheral blood, obtained before pregnancy. The chain links TRBV5-4 to TRBJ2-1; 7 nucleotides match TRBD1. The TCR was taken from a female donor with multiple sclerosis, enrolled in a pregnancy study. The CDR3 reads CASSRQGQAYNEQFF. CDR3 nucleotide sequence: TGTGCCAGCAGCCGACAGGGTCAGGCCTACAATGAGCAGTTCTTC.